This T cell receptor (beta chain) was captured by sequencing in a study of tumor-infiltrating lymphocytes in localized non-small cell lung cancer. General study results and limits: Immunotypes IM1 and IM2 had similar TCR-derived T-cell fractions.

A note on this clone: Its antigen is not identified.

The CDR3 contains 10 residues. Germline CDR1 is MNHEY and CDR2 is SVGAGI. Trimming took 5 bases from V and 5 from J, leaving 4 bases between them. Repertoires were generated with immunoSEQ multiplex PCR, while TCRdb's copy carries only in-frame clones and drops some. The sample consists of about 9,000 clones, approximately 74% of them appearing once. The chain recombines TRBV6-5 with TRBJ2-7; D gene unclear. This TCR came from a human donor with non-small cell lung cancer. The specimen was uninvolved lung tissue not adjacent to the tumor. The CDR3 is CASSENEQYF. The CDR3 bases are TGTGCCAGCAGTGAAAACGAGCAGTACTTC.